Shown below are 17 T cell receptor beta chains from a single sample sequenced in a study of T cells in Graves' hyperthyroidism and ophthalmopathy. Amplification yielded TCR beta CDR3 regions, with RNA transcripts as the source. Initially, a first-round RT-PCR of the TCR CDR3 employed the HTBI primer set. TCRdb reanalysed the multiplex PCR reads using MiXCR and keeps one entry per CDR3 protein. The sample lists around 520,000 distinct CDR3 sequences, 12% to 15% seen once, with about 15% in the top ten. Input material: blood. Receptor source: a woman aged 40 to 49 with Graves' hyperthyroidism.

The chain uses TRBV29-1 and TRBJ2-1; D remains unclear. Trimming took off 3 bases at V and 0 bases at J, with 18 bases between the two ends. This CDR3 comprises 17 residues. The germline CDR1 and CDR2 sequences are SQVTM and ANQGSEA. The CDR3 sequence is CSVEFRSPPSSYNEQFF. The CDR3 DNA reads as TGCAGCGTTGAGTTTCGCTCACCTCCGAGCTCCTACAATGAGCAGTTCTTC.

This clonotype was observed at least ten times. The chain carries TRBV7-8 and TRBJ2-5, with TRBD2 matching 7 bases. Germline V gene sequence: CDR1 SGHVS, CDR2 FQNEAQ. The CDR3 extends over 17 amino acids. Trimming removed 0 bases from V and 4 bases from J; junction bases left unmatched: 11. CDR3 DNA sequence: TGTGCCAGCAGCTTAGCATTTGCGGCTAGCGGTGTAGAGACCCAGTACTTC. It yields the protein CASSLAFAASGVETQYF.

This clonotype was detected only a few times. The chain carries TRBV7-8 and TRBJ2-3; 8 nucleotides match TRBD2. V gave up 2 bases and J gave up 2 bases; unmatched junction bases: 6. The CDR3 runs to 16 residues. Germline V gene data show CDR1 as SGHVS and CDR2 as FQNEAQ. The DNA of the CDR3 is TGTGCCAGCAGCTTATCAGGAGCGGGGGTCACAGATACGCAGTATTTT. Translating gives CASSLSGAGVTDTQYF.

The rearrangement links TRBV20-1 to TRBJ2-2; 10 bases map to TRBD2. The germline gives CDR1 DFQATT, CDR2 SNEGSKA (reference sequence). The V segment lost 5 bases and the J segment 6 bases; nucleotides outside the gene matches: 9. This CDR3 is built from 15 residues. The CDR3 loop reads CSAYSGTSVAGELFF. CDR3 in DNA: TGCAGTGCTTACTCCGGGACTAGCGTAGCCGGGGAGCTGTTTTTT.

This clonotype was picked up many times. The chain links TRBV30 to TRBJ1-1; tentatively, D is TRBD1 (5 bases). The CDR3 contains 14 residues. Per the germline V gene, CDR1 is GTSNPN and CDR2 is SVGIG (reference sequence). For the CDR3, the DNA is TGTGCTGCGCCCCGCTGGGGGTCGGGCACTGAAGCTTTCTTT. Its translation: CAAPRWGSGTEAFF.

The sample holds many counts of this clonotype. This chain joins TRBV7-9 and TRBJ2-1, with D possibly being TRBD1 (6 bases). Germline V gene sequence: CDR1 SEHNR, CDR2 FQNEAQ (reference sequence). The V end was cut by 4 bases, the J end by 6 bases, with 7 bases between. This CDR3 comprises 12 residues. The DNA of the CDR3 is TGTGCCAGCAGCTCAGGGGCCAATGAGCAGTTCTTC. The encoded protein is CASSSGANEQFF.

This clonotype was seen a few times. This chain links TRBV20-1 with TRBJ1-6; no clear D gene. This CDR3 spans 15 amino acids. Trimming shortened V by 5 bases and J by 3 bases, and 14 bases separated the two germline ends. Germline lookup yields CDR1 DFQATT and CDR2 SNEGSKA (reference sequence). The CDR3 is CSARLDGFYNSPLHF. CDR3 in DNA: TGCAGTGCTCGATTGGACGGTTTCTATAATTCACCCCTCCACTTT.

This sequence joins TRBV28 and TRBJ2-3; D tentatively fits TRBD1 or TRBD2 (6 bases each). Germline V gene sequence: CDR1 MDHEN, CDR2 SYDVKM. Trimming removed 3 bases at V and 4 bases at J, with 14 bases between. The CDR3 has 15 amino acids. This chain's CDR3 is CASSFTGAGADTQYF. The CDR3 coding sequence is TGTGCCAGCAGTTTCACGGGGGCTGGAGCAGATACGCAGTATTTT.

To note about this clonotype: At one end, the junction sequence differs from germline, possibly due to a read error. The rearrangement uses TRBV28 and TRBJ2-7, with TRBD1 matching over 7 bases. CDR1 MDHEN and CDR2 SYDVKM come from the germline V gene. CDR3 length: 15 residues. This CDR3 reads CASNLIAGGKYEQYF. The DNA for the CDR3 is TGTGCCAGCAATTTAATCGCAGGGGGAAAGTACGAGCAGTACTTC.

This clonotype has at least ten counts. The J gene is TRBJ2-1, the V gene TRBV11-2, with TRBD1 matching 7 bases. Germline lookup yields CDR1 SGHAT and CDR2 FQNNGV. The CDR3 is made up of 13 amino acids. V lost 10 bases to trimming and J lost 5 bases; unmatched junction nucleotides: 8. The CDR3 coding sequence is TGTGCCATCACCAGGGGGTCCCACAATGAGCAGTTCTTC. Translated: CAITRGSHNEQFF.

This clonotype occurred a few times. The genes are TRBV5-5 and TRBJ1-1; D is perhaps TRBD1 (5 bases). With 6 bases removed from V and 0 bases from J, the gap between germline ends came to 15 bases. The CDR3 runs 15 residues. Germline CDR1 reads SGHKS; CDR2 reads YYEKEE (reference sequence). The CDR3 region is CASNPGGNMNTEAFF. DNA of the CDR3: TGTGCCAGCAACCCGGGGGGAAACATGAACACTGAAGCTTTCTTT.

In the case of this clonotype: Given a much more abundant clone one base away, this may be a read error. The gene calls are TRBV7-3 and TRBJ2-1, with a weak D call TRBD2 (5 bases). The V gene's germline CDR1 is SGHTA and CDR2 FQGTGA. The CDR3 covers 13 residues. The CDR3 region is CANTSRLPNEQFF. In DNA, the CDR3 is TGTGCAAACACCTCGAGACTACCCAATGAGCAGTTCTTC.

The chain uses TRBV15 and TRBJ2-7; 10 bases match TRBD1. The CDR3 has 15 residues. Germline lookup yields CDR1 LNHNV and CDR2 YYDKDF (reference sequence). J was trimmed by 3 bases and V by 4 bases; bases with no gene match: 6. CDR3 in DNA: TGTGCCACCAGCAAGGGGACAGGGGACTTCTACGAGCAGTACTTC. The encoded protein is CATSKGTGDFYEQYF.

This clonotype has at least ten counts. The V gene is TRBV6-2 or TRBV6-3, the J gene TRBJ2-6; 11 nucleotides align to TRBD1. Germline CDR1 MNHEY, CDR2 SVGEGT. The J segment lost 1 base and the V segment lost 6 bases, leaving 2 bases of the junction unmatched. The CDR3 has 16 amino acids. The CDR3 region has the DNA TGTGCCAGCAGCGGACAGGGGGCATCTGGGGCCAACGTCCTGACTTTC. It codes for CASSGQGASGANVLTF.

This clonotype has a handful of counts. The gene calls are TRBV4-1 and TRBJ2-5, with unresolved D. This CDR3 is 17 amino acids long. Trimming took 0 bases from V and 0 from J, leaving 14 bases between them. Germline V gene data show CDR1 as MGHRA and CDR2 as YSYEKL. DNA for the CDR3: TGCGCCAGCAGCCAAGATCTTGATTACCAGTACCAAGAGACCCAGTACTTC. Protein: CASSQDLDYQYQETQYF.

The table lists this clonotype with many counts. The chain joins TRBV12-3 or TRBV12-4 to TRBJ1-1; D gene unclear. CDR3 length: 12 residues. V was trimmed by 6 bases and J by 5 bases, leaving 10 bases between them. CDR3 nucleotides: TGTGCCAGCAGGCTAGGGATTACTGAAGCTTTCTTT. Translated, it gives CASRLGITEAFF.

This clonotype has at least ten counts. The chain joins TRBV7-9 to TRBJ1-5; D might be TRBD1 (5 bases). Trimming took off 5 bases at V and 1 base at J, with 15 bases between the two ends. Germline V lookup: CDR1 SEHNR, CDR2 FQNEAQ (reference sequence). The CDR3 extends over 16 amino acids. The CDR3: CASSNTRDASNQPQHF. The CDR3 DNA reads TGTGCCAGCAGCAATACCCGGGACGCCAGCAATCAGCCCCAGCATTTT.